Listed here are 27 T cell receptor beta chains from one sample, sequenced in a study of Graves' ophthalmopathy and Graves' hyperthyroidism. The authors amplified TCR beta CDR3 regions, and they did so from RNA transcripts for repertoire sequencing. HTBI primers primed a first-round RT-PCR, and a second-round multiplex PCR followed. TCRdb itself ran the multiplex PCR reads through MiXCR, one entry per CDR3 protein. Of 210,000 or so distinct CDR3 sequences listed, less than 30% are singletons. The sample consisted of peripheral blood. These receptors originate from a man aged 50-59 years with Graves' ophthalmopathy.

There are many counts of this clonotype. V usage is TRBV30 and J usage is TRBJ1-1; no definite D call. The germline V gene encodes CDR1 GTSNPN and CDR2 SVGIG (reference sequence). With 2 bases removed from V and 0 bases from J, the gap between germline ends came to 10 bases. There are 14 residues in the CDR3. CDR3 nucleotide sequence: TGTGCCTGGAGTAAGACTGGCATGAACACTGAAGCTTTCTTT. It codes for CAWSKTGMNTEAFF.

CDR3 DNA: TGTGCCAGCAGCTTAGTCCGGCCACAGAGACATAACCTTGAAGCTTTCTTT. It yields the protein CASSLVRPQRHNLEAFF. This chain links TRBV7-8 with TRBJ1-1; D is undetermined. The V gene lost 1 base and the J gene lost 7 bases, with 22 bases spanning the gap. Germline V lookup: CDR1 SGHVS, CDR2 FQNEAQ. This CDR3 spans 17 amino acids. The whole variable domain, filled in from reference TRBV7-8 and TRBJ1-1, reads GAGVSQSPRYKVAKRGQDVALRCDPISGHVSLFWYQQALGQGPEFLTYFQNEAQLDKSGLPSDRFFAERPEGSVSTLKIQRTQQEDSAVYLCASSLVRPQRHNLEAFFGQGTRLTVV.

This clonotype was found many times. This chain connects TRBV7-2 to TRBJ2-6, with 7 bases fitting TRBD1. The CDR3 totals 18 residues. V was clipped by 5 bases and J by 0 bases; unmatched bases: 10. Germline CDR1 SGHTA, CDR2 FQGNSA. The CDR3 region has the DNA TGTGCCAGCAGCCCCCATGGACAGGTGAACTCTGGGGCCAACGTCCTGACTTTC. Protein sequence: CASSPHGQVNSGANVLTF. Supplemented by reference TRBV7-2 and TRBJ2-6, the full variable domain reads GAGVSQSPSNKVTEKGKDVELRCDPISGHTALYWYRQSLGQGLEFLIYFQGNSAPDKSGLPSDRFSAERTGGSVSTLTIQRTQQEDSAVYLCASSPHGQVNSGANVLTFGAGSRLTVL.

The rearrangement joins TRBV28 to TRBJ1-5, with a possible D match to TRBD1 (6 bases). The V gene lost 5 bases and the J gene lost 0 bases, with 11 bases spanning the gap. Germline V lookup: CDR1 MDHEN, CDR2 SYDVKM. The CDR3 spans 15 residues. The CDR3 DNA follows: TGTGCCAGCAGTCCAGGGACACCTAGCAATCAGCCCCAGCATTTT. This translates into CASSPGTPSNQPQHF.

This chain links TRBV2 with TRBJ1-3; no clear D gene. The V gene lost 4 bases and the J gene lost 9 bases, with 16 bases spanning the gap. The V gene's germline CDR1 is SNHLY and CDR2 FYNNEI. The CDR3 spans 14 residues. This chain's CDR3 is CASSAQRTTTTIYF. The CDR3 coding sequence is TGTGCCAGCAGTGCACAACGCACGACAACCACCATATATTTT.

This clonotype was recorded at least ten times. The chain links TRBV2 to TRBJ2-2; the D gene is possibly TRBD2 (6 bases). The germline CDR1 and CDR2 sequences are SNHLY and FYNNEI. The V end was cut by 4 bases, the J end by 0 bases, with 12 bases between. The CDR3 loop spans 16 amino acids. The CDR3 nucleotides are TGTGCCAGCAGTGTTAGCGGACCCGCGAACACCGGGGAGCTGTTTTTT. Encoded protein: CASSVSGPANTGELFF.

This clonotype was detected many times. The V and J genes are TRBV28 and TRBJ2-7; D is unclear. The CDR3 consists of 12 residues. Germline CDR1 reads MDHEN; CDR2 reads SYDVKM. Trimming pared 5 bases from V and 2 bases from J, leaving 7 bases between. The CDR3 is CASSVDAYEQYF. The CDR3 nucleotides are TGTGCCAGCAGTGTGGATGCCTACGAGCAGTACTTC.

This clonotype was detected ten times or more. The chain combines TRBV6-1 with TRBJ2-5, with D possibly TRBD2 on 6 matching bases. Looked up from germline, CDR1 is MNHNS and CDR2 is SASEGT. This CDR3 has 14 residues. Trimming removed 7 bases from V and 5 bases from J, with 17 bases in between. CDR3 DNA sequence: TGTGCCAGCACCCCTGGGGGGTTACGGGAGACCCAGTACTTC. This gives the protein CASTPGGLRETQYF.

This clonotype has a count of ten or more. A read error is likely, as this CDR3 ends without the conserved phenylalanine or tryptophan. The chain uses TRBV19 and TRBJ1-2; 7 bases map to TRBD1. Losses at the gene ends were 3 bases for V and 5 bases for J; bases not matched to a gene: 3. The CDR3 totals 13 residues. Germline loops: CDR1 LNHDA, CDR2 SQIVND (reference sequence). The CDR3 bases are TGTGCCAGTAGTATGGGACAGAGATATGGCTACACCCTC. Translating it yields CASSMGQRYGYTL.

This clonotype was picked up many times. The chain recombines TRBV7-9 with TRBJ2-5; D unresolved. V lost 2 bases and J 1 base, leaving 11 bases between the germline ends. From germline, CDR1 is SEHNR and CDR2 FQNEAQ (reference sequence). This CDR3 comprises 15 residues. CDR3 amino acids: CASSLRRRPQETQYF. Written as DNA, the CDR3 is TGTGCCAGCAGCTTAAGGCGGCGGCCCCAAGAGACCCAGTACTTC.

The gene calls are TRBV28 and TRBJ2-7, with D possibly being TRBD2 (6 bases). The CDR3 runs 16 residues. Germline CDR1 and CDR2: MDHEN and SYDVKM. V dropped 5 bases and J dropped 4 bases, with 21 bases sitting between them. The chain's CDR3 is CASSEAGTQGKYEQYF. Written as DNA, the CDR3 is TGTGCCAGCAGTGAAGCGGGTACGCAGGGAAAGTACGAGCAGTACTTC. Full variable domain (rest looked up from reference TRBV28 and TRBJ2-7): DVKVTQSSRYLVKRTGEKVFLECVQDMDHENMFWYRQDPGLGLRLIYFSYDVKMKEKGDIPEGYSVSREKKERFSLILESASTNQTSMYLCASSEAGTQGKYEQYFGPGTRLTVT.

The sample holds many counts of this clonotype. The gene calls are TRBV5-1 and TRBJ1-1; no reliable D call. V lost 0 bases to trimming and J lost 1 base, with 7 bases between them. In germline, CDR1 is SGHRS, CDR2 YFSETQ. The CDR3 has 14 residues. Here the CDR3 DNA reads TGCGCCAGCAGCTTGGCGTCAGCGAACACTGAAGCTTTCTTT. Translating gives CASSLASANTEAFF.

This clonotype was observed many times. This sequence joins TRBV28 and TRBJ2-7; TRBD1 agrees at 7 bases. CDR1 MDHEN and CDR2 SYDVKM come from the germline V gene. V lost 5 bases to trimming and J lost 2 bases; unmatched junction nucleotides: 6. The CDR3 totals 14 residues. CDR3 loop: CASSQRDRTYEQYF. Written as DNA, the CDR3 is TGTGCCAGCAGTCAACGGGACAGAACCTACGAGCAGTACTTC.

This clonotype has ten or more counts. This chain connects TRBV12-3 or TRBV12-4 to TRBJ2-7; TRBD2 agrees at 13 bases. There are 14 residues in the CDR3. The junction had 1 base not matched to a gene; V was cut back by 1 base and J by 7 bases. CDR3 DNA sequence: TGTGCCAGCAGTTTAGGACTAGCGGGAGGTGAGCAGTACTTC. Encoded protein: CASSLGLAGGEQYF.

This clonotype was recorded many times. V and J are TRBV2 and TRBJ2-5; 12 nucleotides match TRBD2. Losses at the gene ends were 3 bases for V and 5 bases for J; bases not matched to a gene: 4. The germline V gene has CDR1 SNHLY and CDR2 FYNNEI. This CDR3 is 15 amino acids long. DNA of the CDR3: TGTGCCAGCAGTGATCTAGCGGGAGGGCCCGAGACCCAGTACTTC. As protein: CASSDLAGGPETQYF.

This clonotype was detected only a few times. A read error may explain this, as a much larger clone is one base away. The V and J genes are TRBV28 and TRBJ2-7; 10 bases fit TRBD2. The junction had 9 bases not matched to a gene; V was cut back by 11 bases and J by 2 bases. In germline, CDR1 is MDHEN, CDR2 SYDVKM. The CDR3 length is 14 residues. Written as DNA, the CDR3 is TGTGCCGGCATTAAACTAGCGGGAACCTACGAGCAGTACTTC. Protein product: CAGIKLAGTYEQYF. The entire variable domain, with the rest obtained from reference TRBV28 and TRBJ2-7, is as follows: DVKVTQSSRYLVKRTGEKVFLECVQDMDHENMFWYRQDPGLGLRLIYFSYDVKMKEKGDIPEGYSVSREKKERFSLILESASTNQTSMYLCAGIKLAGTYEQYFGPGTRLTVT.

The chain couples TRBV6-5 to TRBJ2-5; no clear D gene. CDR3 length equals 15 residues. Trimming removed 2 bases at V and 0 bases at J, with 10 bases between. The germline gives CDR1 MNHEY, CDR2 SVGAGI. CDR3 residues: CASSYDEAYQETQYF. The CDR3 nucleotides are TGTGCCAGCAGTTACGATGAAGCGTACCAAGAGACCCAGTACTTC.

This clonotype was recorded many times. The chain recombines TRBV19 with TRBJ1-2; tentatively, D is TRBD1 (5 bases). Trimming took 6 bases from V and 0 from J, leaving 14 bases between them. The CDR3 sequence is 15 residues long. The germline V gene has CDR1 LNHDA and CDR2 SQIVND (reference sequence). The CDR3 region has the DNA TGTGCCAGTAGCTACACGACAGTCCCTAACTATGGCTACACCTTC. Translated: CASSYTTVPNYGYTF.

This clonotype was found many times. The rearrangement uses TRBV12-3 or TRBV12-4 and TRBJ2-7; 10 bases are shared with TRBD1. The CDR3 contains 13 residues. The trim removed 9 bases at V and 4 bases at J, leaving 6 bases unmatched. The CDR3 reads CASCRDRGYEQYF. DNA for the CDR3: TGTGCCAGTTGTCGGGACAGGGGTTACGAGCAGTACTTC.

This clonotype showed up just a few times. The genes are TRBV6-5 and TRBJ2-7, with D maybe TRBD2 (6 bases). The V end lost 4 bases, the J end lost 7 bases, and 14 bases lay between the germline ends. Germline-derived CDR1 and CDR2 are MNHEY and SVGAGI. The CDR3 contains 13 residues. The chain's CDR3 is CASSSGTPGEQYF. The CDR3 nucleotides read TGTGCCAGCAGTTCTGGGACTCCGGGGGAGCAGTACTTC.

This clonotype was detected many times. J is TRBJ2-7 and V is TRBV27; D is possibly TRBD1 (5 bases). The CDR3 has 13 amino acids. CDR1 and CDR2 from the germline V gene are MNHEY and SMNVEV (reference sequence). The ends were cut back, 2 bases at V and 5 bases at J, with 10 bases in the middle. CDR3 DNA: TGTGCCAGCAGTTTAACAGGACCCAACGAGCAGTACTTC. Translation gives CASSLTGPNEQYF.

This clonotype was recorded many times. This rearrangement joins TRBV5-4 to TRBJ1-5; 7 bases line up with TRBD1. Germline CDR1 is SGHNT and CDR2 is YYREEE (reference sequence). The CDR3 contains 18 residues. The junction had 11 bases not matched to a gene; V was cut back by 0 bases and J by 2 bases. The CDR3 spells CASSLGGGGSHRNQPQHF. The CDR3 region has the DNA TGTGCCAGCAGCTTGGGTGGAGGGGGCTCCCATCGCAATCAGCCCCAGCATTTT. Full variable domain (rest looked up from reference TRBV5-4 and TRBJ1-5): ETGVTQSPTHLIKTRGQQVTLRCSSQSGHNTVSWYQQALGQGPQFIFQYYREEENGRGNFPPRFSGLQFPNYSSELNVNALELDDSALYLCASSLGGGGSHRNQPQHFGDGTRLSIL.

The chain has TRBV24-1 and TRBJ1-2, with 7 bases aligning to TRBD1. This CDR3 region has 14 residues. The V gene end was trimmed by 3 bases and the J gene end by 5 bases; junction bases not matched to a gene: 5. From germline, CDR1 is KGHDR and CDR2 SFDVKD. Written as DNA, the CDR3 is TGTGCCACCAGTGATGAAGGGACAGAATATGGCTACACCTTC. As protein: CATSDEGTEYGYTF.

This clonotype came up many times. The chain recombines TRBV28 with TRBJ1-5, with 9 bases matching TRBD1. The CDR3 is 18 residues long. V dropped 2 bases and J dropped 4; count of bases not matched to a gene: 12. Germline CDR1 is MDHEN and CDR2 is SYDVKM. The CDR3 spells CASSLPQGQGIRNQPQHF. CDR3 DNA sequence: TGTGCCAGCAGTTTACCCCAGGGACAGGGAATTAGGAATCAGCCCCAGCATTTT.

This clonotype showed up many times. The chain couples TRBV12-3 or TRBV12-4 to TRBJ2-2; 7 bases fit TRBD2. Germline trimming cut 6 bases from V and 5 bases from J; bases unmatched to any gene: 15. The CDR3 is made up of 17 amino acids. In DNA, the CDR3 is TGTGCCAGCAGAGCGGGACGAACCTCGGTGGAAACCGGGGAGCTGTTTTTT. It yields the protein CASRAGRTSVETGELFF.

In its sample, this clonotype was seen many times. The chain is built from TRBV28 and TRBJ1-5; D gene ambiguous. Between the trimmed V and J ends, which lost 4 bases and 2 bases, there was a span of 18 bases. The CDR3 runs 17 residues. CDR1 and CDR2 (germline): MDHEN, SYDVKM. The CDR3 DNA is TGTGCCAGCAGTTCACCCAACACAGAGTTCGGCAATCAGCCCCAGCATTTT. This sequence encodes CASSSPNTEFGNQPQHF.

In its sample, this clonotype was seen a few times. Since a much larger clone is just one base distant, this may be a read error. V is TRBV4-2 and J is TRBJ1-1; D gene uncertain. Deletions cut 1 base from V and 12 bases from J, with 12 bases between. Germline V gives CDR1 LGHNA, CDR2 YNFKEQ. This CDR3 comprises 12 residues. CDR3 in DNA: TGTGCCAGCAGCCAAGGCAGTGTGGAATCTTTCTTT. This translates into CASSQGSVESFF.